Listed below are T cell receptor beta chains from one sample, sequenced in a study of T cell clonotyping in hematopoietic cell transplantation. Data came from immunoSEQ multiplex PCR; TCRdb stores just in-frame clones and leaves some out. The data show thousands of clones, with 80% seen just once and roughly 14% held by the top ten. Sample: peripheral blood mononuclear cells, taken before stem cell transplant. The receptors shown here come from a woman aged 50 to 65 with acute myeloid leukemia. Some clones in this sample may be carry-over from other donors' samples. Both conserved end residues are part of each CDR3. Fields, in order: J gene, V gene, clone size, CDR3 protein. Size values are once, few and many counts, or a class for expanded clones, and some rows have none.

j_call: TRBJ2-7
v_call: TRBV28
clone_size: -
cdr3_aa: CASSLSGLGLSEQYF

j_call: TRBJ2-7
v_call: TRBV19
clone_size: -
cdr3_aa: CASSIRTGGAYEQYF

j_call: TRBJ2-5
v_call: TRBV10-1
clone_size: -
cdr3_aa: CASSESKSGVEETQYF

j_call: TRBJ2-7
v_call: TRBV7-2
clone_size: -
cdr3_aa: CASMKAVNSYEQYF

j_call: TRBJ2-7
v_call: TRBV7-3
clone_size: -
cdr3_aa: CASSEGTVPYEQYF

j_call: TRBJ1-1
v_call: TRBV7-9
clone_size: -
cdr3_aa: CASSLGQGAVKAFF

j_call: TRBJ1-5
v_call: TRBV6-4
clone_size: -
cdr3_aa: CASSDSATGMQPQHF

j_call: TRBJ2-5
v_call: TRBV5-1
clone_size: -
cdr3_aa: CASEKGGEGETQYF

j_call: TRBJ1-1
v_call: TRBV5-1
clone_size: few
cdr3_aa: CASSLDTGIGTEAFF

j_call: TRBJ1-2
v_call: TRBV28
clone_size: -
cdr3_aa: CASNRQGEDYGYTF

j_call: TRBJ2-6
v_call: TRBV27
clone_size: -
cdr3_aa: CASSFRDRGGANVLTF

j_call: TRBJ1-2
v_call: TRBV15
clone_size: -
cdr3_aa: CATSIRGDPYGYTF

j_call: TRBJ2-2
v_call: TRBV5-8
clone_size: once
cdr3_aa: CASSLEEGAGVTGELFF

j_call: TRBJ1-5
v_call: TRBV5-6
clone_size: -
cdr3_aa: CASSFGGQGMSQPQHF

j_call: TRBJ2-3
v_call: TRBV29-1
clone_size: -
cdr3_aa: CSVEDWGRGGPTDTQYF

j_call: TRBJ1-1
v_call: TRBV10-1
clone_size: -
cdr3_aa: CAVPGHRGEVTEAFF

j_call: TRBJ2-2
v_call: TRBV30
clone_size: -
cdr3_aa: CAWRDYYVGELFF

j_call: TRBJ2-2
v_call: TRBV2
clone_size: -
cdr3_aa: CASSYTGELFF

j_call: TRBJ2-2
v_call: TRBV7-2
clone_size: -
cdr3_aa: CASSPGTSSSGELFF

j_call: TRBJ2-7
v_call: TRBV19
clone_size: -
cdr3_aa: CASSGFGYRSSYEQYF

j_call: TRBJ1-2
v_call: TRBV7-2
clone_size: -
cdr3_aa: CASSLNRANYGYTF

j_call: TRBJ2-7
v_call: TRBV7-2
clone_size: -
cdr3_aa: CASSLGASYEQYF

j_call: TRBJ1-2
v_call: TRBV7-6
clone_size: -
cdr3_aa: CASSLERNYGYTF

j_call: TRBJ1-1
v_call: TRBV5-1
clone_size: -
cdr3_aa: CASSSQGIDTEAFF

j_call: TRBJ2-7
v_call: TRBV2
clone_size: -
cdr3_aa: CASGGRTGGFEQYF

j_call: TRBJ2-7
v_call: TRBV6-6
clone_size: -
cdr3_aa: CARDTGSGYEQYF

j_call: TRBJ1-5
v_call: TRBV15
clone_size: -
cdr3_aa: CATSRDRSTDQPQHF

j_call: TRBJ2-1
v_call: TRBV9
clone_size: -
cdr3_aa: CASSVGDGYNEQFF

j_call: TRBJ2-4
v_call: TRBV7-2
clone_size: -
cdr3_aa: CASSLRGGGNIQYF

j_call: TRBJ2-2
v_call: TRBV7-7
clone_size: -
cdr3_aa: CASSLVGGDTGELFF

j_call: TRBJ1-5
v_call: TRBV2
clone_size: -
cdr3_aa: CASTAQGNQPQHF

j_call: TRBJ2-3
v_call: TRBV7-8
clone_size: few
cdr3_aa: CASSMRTPYTDTQYF

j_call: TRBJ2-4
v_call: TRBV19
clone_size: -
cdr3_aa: CARTGDRNIQYF

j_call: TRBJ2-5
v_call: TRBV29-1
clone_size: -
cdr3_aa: CSVGDVAGGPQETQYF

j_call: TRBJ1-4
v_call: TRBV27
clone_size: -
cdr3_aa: CASSPRRDRVEKLFF

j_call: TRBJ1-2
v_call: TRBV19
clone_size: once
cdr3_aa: CASLRGRDYGYTF

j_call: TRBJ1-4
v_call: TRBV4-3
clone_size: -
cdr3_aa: CASSHTGQGGEKLFF

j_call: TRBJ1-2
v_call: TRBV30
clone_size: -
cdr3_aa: CAWTGGRGPNYGYTF

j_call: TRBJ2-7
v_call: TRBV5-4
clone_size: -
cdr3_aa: CASSPGGYEQYF

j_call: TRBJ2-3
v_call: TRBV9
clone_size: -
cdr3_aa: CASSVDWSTSNPDTQYF

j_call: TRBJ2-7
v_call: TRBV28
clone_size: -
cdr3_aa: CASSLLQGNGYEQYF

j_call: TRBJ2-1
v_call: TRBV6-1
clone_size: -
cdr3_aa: CASSESGGGVDEQFF

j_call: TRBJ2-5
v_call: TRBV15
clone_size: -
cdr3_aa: CATSRGQGSPQYF

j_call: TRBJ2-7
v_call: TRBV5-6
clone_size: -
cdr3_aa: CASSWGTVIEQYF

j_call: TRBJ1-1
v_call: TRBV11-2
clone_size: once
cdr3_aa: CASSLGNRLAEAFF

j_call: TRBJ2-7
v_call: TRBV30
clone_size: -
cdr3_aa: CAWSVLGSEQYF

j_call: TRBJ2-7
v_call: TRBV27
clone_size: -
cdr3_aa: CASSLRSSLGEQYF

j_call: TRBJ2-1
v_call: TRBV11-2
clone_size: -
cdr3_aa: CASSSRTTGYNEQFF

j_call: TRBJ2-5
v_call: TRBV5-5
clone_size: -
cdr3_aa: CASSFGNRETQYF

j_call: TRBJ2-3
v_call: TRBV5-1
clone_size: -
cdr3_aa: CASSPRGGVTDTQYF

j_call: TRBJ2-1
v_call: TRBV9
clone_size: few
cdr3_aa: CASSVVAGFTNEQFF

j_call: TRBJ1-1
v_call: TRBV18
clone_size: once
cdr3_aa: CASSGQANTEAFF